Listed below are T cell receptor beta chains from one sample, sequenced in a study of blood T cell repertoires in COVID-19. Repertoires were generated with immunoSEQ multiplex PCR, while TCRdb's copy carries only in-frame clones and drops some. The profile shows just over 650,000 clones, about 87% of them singletons. What was sequenced was peripheral blood. The receptors derive from a woman aged 18-29 years with acute or convalescent COVID-19. Each CDR3 is given with its conserved first and last residue. D genes are given only for firm matches. A clone size is listed for some rows: how often the clone was seen (once, few, many), or a class if it is expanded.

d_gene: TRBD1; v_gene: TRBV30; abundance: .; j_gene: TRBJ1-2; CDR3aa: CAWSSTGRYGYTF; CDR3nt: TGTGCCTGGAGTTCGACAGGGAGGTATGGCTACACCTTC
d_gene: TRBD1; v_gene: TRBV27; abundance: .; j_gene: TRBJ2-3; CDR3aa: CASSLRGTGGFADTQYF; CDR3nt: TGTGCCAGCAGTTTGAGGGGGACAGGGGGTTTCGCAGATACGCAGTATTTT
d_gene: TRBD1; v_gene: TRBV6-5; abundance: .; j_gene: TRBJ1-2; CDR3aa: CASRVDRQGYTF; CDR3nt: TGTGCCAGCAGAGTGGACAGGCAGGGCTACACCTTC
d_gene: .; v_gene: TRBV4-1; abundance: .; j_gene: TRBJ1-5; CDR3aa: CASSRLAGPNQPQHF; CDR3nt: TGCGCCAGCAGCCGCCTGGCAGGGCCCAATCAGCCCCAGCATTTT
d_gene: .; v_gene: TRBV6-4; abundance: .; j_gene: TRBJ1-2; CDR3aa: CASSQQGVGGYTF; CDR3nt: TGTGCCAGCAGTCAACAGGGAGTTGGGGGCTACACCTTC
d_gene: TRBD2; v_gene: TRBV28; abundance: .; j_gene: TRBJ2-2; CDR3aa: CASRLAGLTGELFF; CDR3nt: TGTGCCAGCAGACTAGCGGGGCTCACCGGGGAGCTGTTTTTT
d_gene: .; v_gene: TRBV11-2; abundance: .; j_gene: TRBJ2-7; CDR3aa: CASSLGGGSYEQYF; CDR3nt: TGTGCCAGCAGCTTGGGAGGGGGGTCCTACGAGCAGTACTTC
d_gene: .; v_gene: TRBV6-2/TRBV6-3; abundance: .; j_gene: TRBJ1-6; CDR3aa: CASSLQGPGDSPLHF; CDR3nt: TGTGCCAGCAGTTTACAGGGACCCGGAGATTCACCCCTCCACTTT
d_gene: .; v_gene: TRBV7-9; abundance: once; j_gene: TRBJ2-2; CDR3aa: CASSLLRQVIGELFF; CDR3nt: TGTGCCAGCAGCTTATTGCGACAGGTGATCGGGGAGCTGTTTTTT
d_gene: .; v_gene: TRBV10-3; abundance: .; j_gene: TRBJ1-2; CDR3aa: CAISGQENNYGYTF; CDR3nt: TGTGCCATCAGTGGACAGGAGAACAACTATGGCTACACCTTC
d_gene: TRBD1; v_gene: TRBV5-1; abundance: .; j_gene: TRBJ1-1; CDR3aa: CASSFRGENTEAFF; CDR3nt: TGCGCCAGCAGCTTCAGGGGGGAAAACACTGAAGCTTTCTTT
d_gene: .; v_gene: TRBV12-5; abundance: .; j_gene: TRBJ1-4; CDR3aa: CASAPNGIGEKLFF; CDR3nt: TGTGCTAGTGCCCCCAACGGGATCGGGGAAAAACTGTTTTTT
d_gene: TRBD1; v_gene: TRBV30; abundance: .; j_gene: TRBJ2-5; CDR3aa: CAWTPRQGIGETQYF; CDR3nt: TGTGCCTGGACCCCCCGACAGGGGATAGGGGAGACCCAGTACTTC
d_gene: TRBD2; v_gene: TRBV7-6; abundance: .; j_gene: TRBJ2-7; CDR3aa: CASSLGSGGPYEQYF; CDR3nt: TGTGCCAGCAGCTTGGGGTCGGGGGGGCCCTACGAGCAGTACTTC
d_gene: .; v_gene: TRBV6-1; abundance: .; j_gene: TRBJ1-5; CDR3aa: CASSEGGYNQPQHF; CDR3nt: TGTGCCAGCAGTGAGGGGGGGTACAATCAGCCCCAGCATTTT
d_gene: TRBD1; v_gene: TRBV7-6; abundance: .; j_gene: TRBJ1-6; CDR3aa: CASSPGTGASPLHF; CDR3nt: TGTGCCAGCAGCCCGGGGACAGGGGCATCACCCCTCCACTTT
d_gene: TRBD1; v_gene: TRBV6-6; abundance: .; j_gene: TRBJ1-1; CDR3aa: CASRPQGGTEAFF; CDR3nt: TGTGCCAGCAGACCACAGGGGGGGACTGAAGCTTTCTTT
d_gene: TRBD1; v_gene: TRBV6-4; abundance: .; j_gene: TRBJ2-1; CDR3aa: CASGGQGSSYNEQFF; CDR3nt: TGTGCCAGCGGTGGACAGGGGAGCTCCTACAATGAGCAGTTCTTC
d_gene: TRBD2; v_gene: TRBV6-5; abundance: once; j_gene: TRBJ2-5; CDR3aa: CASSSGTTQETQYF; CDR3nt: TGTGCCAGCAGTTCAGGGACTACCCAAGAGACCCAGTACTTC
d_gene: TRBD2; v_gene: TRBV10-3; abundance: .; j_gene: TRBJ2-3; CDR3aa: CAISEGLAGDTQYF; CDR3nt: TGTGCCATCAGTGAGGGACTAGCGGGGGATACGCAGTATTTT
d_gene: .; v_gene: TRBV5-5; abundance: .; j_gene: TRBJ1-2; CDR3aa: CASSYTGHPDYGYTF; CDR3nt: TGTGCCAGCAGTTATACCGGACACCCAGATTATGGCTACACCTTC
d_gene: .; v_gene: TRBV7-2; abundance: .; j_gene: TRBJ1-6; CDR3aa: CASSLRGGSMSSPLHF; CDR3nt: TGTGCCAGCAGCTTGAGAGGTGGGAGTATGAGTTCACCCCTCCACTTT
d_gene: TRBD1; v_gene: TRBV5-1; abundance: .; j_gene: TRBJ1-6; CDR3aa: CASSRQGENSPLHF; CDR3nt: TGCGCCAGCAGTAGACAGGGAGAAAATTCACCCCTCCACTTT
d_gene: TRBD1; v_gene: TRBV5-6; abundance: .; j_gene: TRBJ1-5; CDR3aa: CASSFGTGTGIGTRPQHF; CDR3nt: TGTGCCAGCAGCTTCGGGACCGGGACAGGGATAGGGACGCGGCCCCAGCATTTT
d_gene: TRBD1; v_gene: TRBV14; abundance: .; j_gene: TRBJ1-2; CDR3aa: CASSQLPQGGYGYTF; CDR3nt: TGTGCCAGCAGCCAACTCCCACAGGGGGGCTATGGCTACACCTTC
d_gene: .; v_gene: TRBV27; abundance: .; j_gene: TRBJ1-1; CDR3aa: CASSFRGAWTEAFF; CDR3nt: TGTGCCAGCAGTTTCCGGGGGGCTTGGACTGAAGCTTTCTTT
d_gene: .; v_gene: TRBV7-8; abundance: .; j_gene: TRBJ2-3; CDR3aa: CASSLVVLRPDTQYF; CDR3nt: TGTGCCAGCAGCTTAGTGGTTCTGCGCCCAGATACGCAGTATTTT
d_gene: TRBD1; v_gene: TRBV18; abundance: .; j_gene: TRBJ1-2; CDR3aa: CASSPKDRVTGGYTF; CDR3nt: TGTGCCAGCTCACCAAAAGACAGGGTGACAGGAGGCTACACCTTC
d_gene: TRBD1; v_gene: TRBV7-9; abundance: .; j_gene: TRBJ1-2; CDR3aa: CASGLPGQTYGYTF; CDR3nt: TGTGCCAGCGGCCTCCCGGGACAGACCTATGGCTACACCTTC
d_gene: .; v_gene: TRBV6-5; abundance: few; j_gene: TRBJ1-5; CDR3aa: CASKGLTGVQPQHF; CDR3nt: TGTGCCAGCAAGGGCCTGACGGGGGTTCAGCCCCAGCATTTT
d_gene: .; v_gene: TRBV7-9; abundance: .; j_gene: TRBJ1-1; CDR3aa: CASSPDTEAFF; CDR3nt: TGTGCCAGCAGCCCAGACACTGAAGCTTTCTTT
d_gene: TRBD1; v_gene: TRBV4-3; abundance: .; j_gene: TRBJ1-4; CDR3aa: CASSQEGQGKEKLFF; CDR3nt: TGCGCCAGCAGCCAGGAAGGACAGGGGAAAGAAAAACTGTTTTTT
d_gene: TRBD1; v_gene: TRBV6-4; abundance: .; j_gene: TRBJ2-7; CDR3aa: CASRRQGRLGYEQYF; CDR3nt: TGTGCCAGCAGGAGACAGGGGAGGCTGGGCTACGAGCAGTACTTC
d_gene: .; v_gene: TRBV3-1/TRBV3-2; abundance: .; j_gene: TRBJ1-1; CDR3aa: CASSPGRENTEAFF; CDR3nt: TGTGCCAGCAGCCCAGGGAGGGAGAACACTGAAGCTTTCTTT
d_gene: TRBD1; v_gene: TRBV2; abundance: .; j_gene: TRBJ1-2; CDR3aa: CASREQGSYYGYTF; CDR3nt: TGTGCCAGCAGGGAACAGGGGAGTTATTATGGCTACACCTTC
d_gene: .; v_gene: TRBV6-6; abundance: .; j_gene: TRBJ1-6; CDR3aa: CASSYGAGLNSPLHF; CDR3nt: TGTGCCAGCAGTTATGGAGCGGGCCTTAATTCACCCCTCCACTTT
d_gene: .; v_gene: TRBV5-1; abundance: .; j_gene: TRBJ1-2; CDR3aa: CASSETQGFYGYTF; CDR3nt: TGCGCCAGCAGCGAGACCCAGGGATTCTATGGCTACACCTTC
d_gene: .; v_gene: TRBV6-5; abundance: .; j_gene: TRBJ1-6; CDR3aa: CASSGSGAPNSPLHF; CDR3nt: TGTGCCAGCAGCGGGTCGGGAGCCCCTAATTCACCCCTCCACTTT
d_gene: .; v_gene: TRBV4-2; abundance: .; j_gene: TRBJ1-1; CDR3aa: CASSQVGIANEAFF; CDR3nt: TGTGCCAGCAGCCAAGTCGGTATAGCCAACGAAGCTTTCTTT
d_gene: .; v_gene: TRBV9; abundance: once; j_gene: TRBJ1-4; CDR3aa: CASSVGGSSGEKLFF; CDR3nt: TGTGCCAGCAGCGTAGGAGGGAGTTCTGGTGAAAAACTGTTTTTT
d_gene: .; v_gene: TRBV27; abundance: few; j_gene: TRBJ1-1; CDR3aa: CASSLYSQAAEAFF; CDR3nt: TGTGCCAGCAGTTTATACTCACAGGCTGCAGAAGCTTTCTTT
d_gene: .; v_gene: TRBV3-1/TRBV3-2; abundance: .; j_gene: TRBJ1-2; CDR3aa: CASSPFGQTGYTF; CDR3nt: TGTGCCAGCAGCCCCTTTGGACAGACTGGCTACACCTTC
d_gene: .; v_gene: TRBV28; abundance: once; j_gene: TRBJ1-5; CDR3aa: CASRPTRGAKPQHF; CDR3nt: TGTGCCAGCAGACCCACTCGGGGGGCAAAGCCCCAGCATTTT
d_gene: .; v_gene: TRBV5-5; abundance: once; j_gene: TRBJ1-2; CDR3aa: CASSLTGYEVYGYTF; CDR3nt: TGTGCCAGCAGCCTCACAGGGTATGAAGTCTATGGCTACACCTTC
d_gene: TRBD2; v_gene: TRBV24-1; abundance: .; j_gene: TRBJ2-5; CDR3aa: CATSASGGSQKTQYF; CDR3nt: TGTGCCACCAGTGCTAGCGGGGGGTCGCAGAAGACCCAGTACTTC
d_gene: TRBD2; v_gene: TRBV24-1; abundance: .; j_gene: TRBJ2-5; CDR3aa: CATRGSGGLETQYF; CDR3nt: TGTGCCACCAGGGGAAGCGGGGGGTTAGAGACCCAGTACTTC
d_gene: .; v_gene: TRBV5-1; abundance: .; j_gene: TRBJ2-2; CDR3aa: CASTLIQGPTGELFF; CDR3nt: TGCGCCAGCACCCTGATACAGGGTCCCACCGGGGAGCTGTTTTTT
d_gene: TRBD1; v_gene: TRBV5-1; abundance: .; j_gene: TRBJ1-1; CDR3aa: CASRPGGTGWGTEAFF; CDR3nt: TGCGCCAGCAGACCAGGGGGGACAGGTTGGGGCACTGAAGCTTTCTTT
d_gene: .; v_gene: TRBV6-1; abundance: .; j_gene: TRBJ1-1; CDR3aa: CASSEVKLGAFF; CDR3nt: TGTGCCAGCAGTGAAGTTAAGCTAGGAGCTTTCTTT
d_gene: .; v_gene: TRBV12-3/TRBV12-4; abundance: .; j_gene: TRBJ1-2; CDR3aa: CASSFLRGYGYTF; CDR3nt: TGTGCCAGCAGTTTCCTGCGCGGCTATGGCTACACCTTC
d_gene: .; v_gene: TRBV6-2/TRBV6-3; abundance: .; j_gene: TRBJ1-2; CDR3aa: CASSYAGNYGYTF; CDR3nt: TGTGCCAGCAGTTACGCGGGTAACTATGGCTACACCTTC
d_gene: .; v_gene: TRBV11-2; abundance: .; j_gene: TRBJ1-1; CDR3aa: CASSLGLGQMNTEAFF; CDR3nt: TGTGCCAGCAGCTTAGGGCTGGGGCAGATGAACACTGAAGCTTTCTTT
d_gene: .; v_gene: TRBV2; abundance: .; j_gene: TRBJ2-2; CDR3aa: CASSGLAGQFIGELFF; CDR3nt: TGTGCCAGCAGTGGCTTAGCCGGACAGTTTATCGGGGAGCTGTTTTTT
d_gene: .; v_gene: TRBV7-8; abundance: .; j_gene: TRBJ1-5; CDR3aa: CASSQGREVINQPQHF; CDR3nt: TGTGCCAGCAGCCAGGGGAGGGAGGTTATCAATCAGCCCCAGCATTTT
d_gene: .; v_gene: TRBV12-5; abundance: .; j_gene: TRBJ1-4; CDR3aa: CASGLAGTLTIDEKLFF; CDR3nt: TGTGCTAGTGGTTTGGCCGGGACACTCACCATAGATGAAAAACTGTTTTTT
d_gene: .; v_gene: TRBV14; abundance: .; j_gene: TRBJ1-2; CDR3aa: CASSPDFYGYTF; CDR3nt: TGTGCCAGCAGCCCGGACTTCTATGGCTACACCTTC
d_gene: .; v_gene: TRBV19; abundance: .; j_gene: TRBJ1-5; CDR3aa: CASSETGGPNQPQHF; CDR3nt: TGTGCCAGTAGTGAGACGGGAGGGCCCAATCAGCCCCAGCATTTT
d_gene: .; v_gene: TRBV19; abundance: .; j_gene: TRBJ2-7; CDR3aa: CASSLTGEQYF; CDR3nt: TGTGCCAGTAGTCTGACGGGTGAGCAGTACTTC
d_gene: .; v_gene: TRBV4-1; abundance: .; j_gene: TRBJ1-1; CDR3aa: CASSQPGVNTEAFF; CDR3nt: TGCGCCAGCAGCCAACCCGGGGTGAACACTGAAGCTTTCTTT
d_gene: .; v_gene: TRBV6-5; abundance: .; j_gene: TRBJ1-1; CDR3aa: CASSSPDRGSTEAFF; CDR3nt: TGTGCCAGCAGTTCCCCGGACAGAGGGAGCACTGAAGCTTTCTTT